The clone carrying this TCR beta chain came up many times. The data were obtained in a study of molecular identifiers for immune sequencing clone quantification. TCRdb independently ran MiXCR on the PCR reads; one entry per CDR3 protein. The sample lists a few hundred thousand distinct CDR3 sequences, roughly 24% occurring once. Trimming took off 0 bases at V and 4 bases at J, with 18 bases between the two ends. Germline values: CDR1 SGHTA, CDR2 FQGNSA. The CDR3 is 17 amino acids. This chain links TRBV7-2 with TRBJ2-5; the D gene could be TRBD1 or TRBD2 (6 bases each). Sequences were obtained from naive CD8+ T cells from blood, with Jurkat cell RNA spiked in. Sample subset: FACS-sorted CD8+CD4-CCR7+CD45RA+ naive T cells. The sequence derives from a human donor in good health. Some libraries in this study had Jurkat cell RNA spiked in. The CDR3 DNA reads TGTGCCAGCAGCTTAGCTCGTTTGGGGGGCTCAGTAGAGACCCAGTACTTC. It translates to CASSLARLGGSVETQYF.